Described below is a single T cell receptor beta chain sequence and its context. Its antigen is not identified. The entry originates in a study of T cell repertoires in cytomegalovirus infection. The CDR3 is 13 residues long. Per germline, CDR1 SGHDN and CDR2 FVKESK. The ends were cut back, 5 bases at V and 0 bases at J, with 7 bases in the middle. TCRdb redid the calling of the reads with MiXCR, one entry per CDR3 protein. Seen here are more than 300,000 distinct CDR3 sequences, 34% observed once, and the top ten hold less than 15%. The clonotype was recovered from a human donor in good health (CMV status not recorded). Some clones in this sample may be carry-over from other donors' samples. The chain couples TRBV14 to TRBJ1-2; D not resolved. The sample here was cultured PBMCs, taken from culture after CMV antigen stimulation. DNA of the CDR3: TGTGCCAGCAGCGGCAGAACTAACTATGGCTACACCTTC. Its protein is CASSGRTNYGYTF.